These T cell receptor beta chains were read from a single sample in a study of T cells in Graves' hyperthyroidism and ophthalmopathy. Each CDR3 protein gets one entry after TCRdb re-called the multiplex PCR reads with MiXCR. The repertoire holds roughly 400,000 distinct CDR3 sequences, with around 25% as singletons. Sample: blood. These TCRs come from a man aged 45-65 years with Graves' hyperthyroidism. The CDR3 runs from the conserved cysteine through the conserved F or W. The D gene is left open where the match is weak. Clone size is given for some rows only: seen once, a few or many times, or a class if the clone is expanded.

V	J	D	size	CDR3	DNA
TRBV5-1	TRBJ2-1	TRBD2	few	CASNGGSGIDEQFF	TGCGCCAGCAACGGGGGGAGCGGGATTGATGAGCAGTTCTTC
TRBV18	TRBJ2-5	-	few	CASSPSRDRETQYF	TGTGCCAGCTCACCATCGCGGGACCGTGAGACCCAGTACTTC
TRBV12-3/TRBV12-4	TRBJ1-4	-	-	CASSLVEEEEKLFF	TGTGCCAGCAGTTTGGTGGAGGAGGAGGAAAAACTGTTTTTT
TRBV10-3	TRBJ1-4	-	-	CAISAESNEKLFF	TGTGCCATCAGTGCGGAGTCGAATGAAAAACTGTTTTTT
TRBV5-1	TRBJ2-7	-	few	CASSQQGHSYEQYF	TGCGCCAGCAGCCAACAGGGACACTCCTACGAGCAGTACTTC
TRBV20-1	TRBJ2-1	TRBD2	-	CSASGRANNEQFF	TGCAGTGCTAGCGGGAGGGCCAACAATGAGCAGTTCTTC
TRBV10-3	TRBJ2-3	TRBD2	-	CAISVPGLVTDTQYF	TGTGCCATCAGTGTACCTGGACTAGTAACAGATACGCAGTATTTT
TRBV28	TRBJ2-7	-	few	CASAGGTSYEQYF	TGTGCCAGCGCTGGCGGGACCTCCTACGAGCAGTACTTC
TRBV29-1	TRBJ2-5	-	-	CSALRSRETQYF	TGCAGCGCACTCAGGAGCCGGGAGACCCAGTACTTC
TRBV12-3/TRBV12-4	TRBJ2-6	-	few	CASRPSASGANVLTF	TGTGCCAGCAGGCCGTCGGCCTCTGGGGCCAACGTCCTGACTTTC
TRBV2	TRBJ1-5	TRBD1	few	CASSRDRGFNQPQHF	TGTGCCAGCAGCAGGGACAGGGGCTTCAATCAGCCCCAGCATTTT
TRBV27	TRBJ1-2	-	few	CASSPGIPYGYTF	TGTGCCAGCAGTCCAGGGATTCCCTATGGCTACACCTTC
TRBV4-2	TRBJ2-7	TRBD2	-	CASSQDPAGLYEQYF	TGTGCCAGCAGCCAAGACCCAGCGGGACTGTACGAGCAGTACTTC
TRBV7-9	TRBJ2-1	TRBD1	few	CASRPRTGGHHEQFF	TGTGCCAGCAGACCACGGACAGGGGGGCACCATGAGCAGTTCTTC